The next 22 T cell receptor delta chains were all read from a single sample in a study of gammadelta T cells in human blood. TCRdb reapplied CATT to the RT-PCR reads. The sample comprises around 750 delta-chain clones, about 20% of which are singletons, and about 21% rests with the top ten. Sequencing was performed on Vgamma9Vdelta2 gamma-delta T cells from fetal blood. These receptor sequences come from a human fetus.

By frequency in the sample, this clone is large. V gene TRDV2 combines with J gene TRDJ3; the match to TRDD3 covers 10 bases. The germline gives CDR1 GEAIGNYY, CDR2 EKD. The CDR3 extends over 18 amino acids. The V segment lost 0 bases and the J segment 3 bases; nucleotides outside the gene matches: 4. The CDR3 coding sequence is TGTGCCTGTGACACCGTACTGGGGGATCTCTGGGACACCCGACAGATGTTTTTC. Its translation is CACDTVLGDLWDTRQMFF.

As concerns this clone: This sequence is one base from a far larger clone and is likely a read error. V and J are TRDV2 and TRDJ3, with D maybe TRDD3 (6 bases). Here the J gene came from matching the DNA to germline, since TCRdb omits it. V lost 0 bases to trimming and J lost 0 bases, with 11 bases between them. This CDR3 is built from 18 residues. Germline V gives CDR1 GEAIGNYY, CDR2 EKD. The CDR3 here is CACDTGDSGSWDTRQMFF. Written as DNA, the CDR3 is TGTGCCTGTGACACCGGGGATTCGGGCTCCTGGGACACCCGACAGATGTTTTTC.

As concerns this clone: A single base separates this from a much larger clone, so it may be a read error. V gene TRDV2 combines with J gene TRDJ3; 12 nucleotides line up with TRDD3. No J gene is reported in TCRdb; it was inferred here by comparing the DNA with germline. Germline V gene lookup returns CDR1 GEAIGNYY and CDR2 EKD. The CDR3 extends over 19 amino acids. Trimming at V came to 3 bases and at J to 0 bases, leaving 5 bases not matched to a gene. CDR3 sequence: CACDVLGDTSSWDTRQMFF. The CDR3 nucleotides read TGTGCCTGTGACGTACTGGGGGATACCAGCTCCTGGGACACCCGACAGATGTTTTTC.

Note on this clone: A much larger clone differs from this one at a single base, so this may be a read error. This sequence joins TRDV2 and TRDJ1, with 8 bases that match TRDD3. Germline V gives CDR1 GEAIGNYY, CDR2 EKD. The CDR3 consists of 14 residues. CDR3 sequence reads: CACDTWGYTDKPIF. CDR3 in DNA: TGTGCCTGTGACACCTGGGGATACACCGATAAACCCATCTTT.

This clone was observed a single time. Given a far larger clone just one base away, this is likely a sequencing read error. The chain couples TRDV2 to TRDJ3, with D maybe TRDD3 (6 bases). Since TCRdb gives no J gene, matching the DNA to germline was used here to assign it. In germline, CDR1 is GEAIGNYY, CDR2 EKD. The CDR3 is 16 amino acids. CDR3 coding DNA: TGTGCCTGTGACAAACTGGGCTCCCGGGACACCCGACAGATGTTTTTC. Translating gives CACDKLGSRDTRQMFF.

For the J gene the call is TRDJ3; the V gene lacks a call. The CDR3 extends over 10 amino acids. The CDR3 DNA reads as TGCTCCGGGGACACCCGACAGATGTTTTTC. Its protein is CSGDTRQMFF.

About this clone: This likely reflects a read error, since a far larger clone is one base away. The chain has TRDV2 and TRDJ3; 11 bases are shared with TRDD3. The J gene is not listed in TCRdb, so it was assigned here from a DNA match to germline. The CDR3 totals 18 residues. V was pared by 3 bases and J by 2 bases, with 5 bases of the junction left unmatched. CDR1 and CDR2 from the germline V gene are GEAIGNYY and EKD. CDR3 protein: CACDSVLGDTWDTRQMFF. As DNA, the CDR3 is TGTGCCTGTGACTCCGTACTGGGGGATACCTGGGACACCCGACAGATGTTTTTC.

This clone was counted a few times. The chain is built from TRDV2 and TRDJ2, with TRDD3 matching 7 bases. TCRdb supplies no J gene; here it was assigned by aligning the nucleotide sequence to germline. V dropped 0 bases and J dropped 1; count of bases not matched to a gene: 1. The length of the CDR3 is 15 residues. Looked up from germline, CDR1 is GEAIGNYY and CDR2 is EKD. The CDR3, as DNA: TGTGCCTGTGACACCTTGGGGGATTTGACAGCACAACTCTTCTTT. Amino acids: CACDTLGDLTAQLFF.

This clone appeared a few times. A much more abundant neighbour one base away suggests this may be a read error. This sample includes further DNA sequences coding for the same CDR3. The V and J genes are TRDV2 and TRDJ3, with TRDD3 matching 10 bases. The CDR3 covers 16 residues. CDR1 and CDR2 (germline): GEAIGNYY, EKD. The CDR3 DNA is TGCGCCTGTGACACCTGGGGGATAAGGGACACCCGACAGATGTTTTTC. This sequence encodes CACDTWGIRDTRQMFF.

In its sample, this clone was seen a few times. V and J are TRDV2 and TRDJ3, with D possibly TRDD3 on 6 matching bases. The germline gives CDR1 GEAIGNYY, CDR2 EKD. V dropped 2 bases and J dropped 0 bases, with 16 bases sitting between them. The CDR3 consists of 19 residues. CDR3 residues: CACDILGKEVSWDTRQMFF. CDR3 DNA sequence: TGTGCCTGTGACATTCTGGGGAAAGAGGTCTCCTGGGACACCCGACAGATGTTTTTC.

The rearrangement uses TRDV2 and TRDJ3; 12 bases agree with TRDD3. Trimming at V came to 3 bases and at J to 3 bases, leaving 2 bases not matched to a gene. This CDR3 is 17 amino acids long. Germline CDR1 and CDR2: GEAIGNYY and EKD. In nucleotides, the CDR3 is TGTGCCTGTGACGACTGGGGGATACTCTGGGACACCCGACAGATGTTTTTC. As protein: CACDDWGILWDTRQMFF.

The chain couples TRDV2 to TRDJ3; D might be TRDD3 (7 bases). Assignment of the J gene here rests on matching the DNA to germline, because TCRdb gives none. The germline V gene has CDR1 GEAIGNYY and CDR2 EKD. Trimming shortened V by 1 base and J by 0 bases, and 21 bases separated the two germline ends. The CDR3 is 21 amino acids. DNA for the CDR3: TGTGCCTGTGACACTTTGTCATCCTACTGGGGCAACTCCTGGGACACCCGACAGATGTTTTTC. Protein: CACDTLSSYWGNSWDTRQMFF.

This clone qualifies as medium-sized. The chain couples TRDV2 to TRDJ3; the match to TRDD3 covers 12 bases. From germline, CDR1 is GEAIGNYY and CDR2 EKD. The CDR3 is 19 residues long. After removal of 2 bases from V and 1 base from J, the junction contained 5 bases not matched to a gene. CDR3 sequence: CACDKILGDTSWDTRQMFF. The CDR3 region has the DNA TGTGCCTGTGACAAAATACTGGGGGATACTTCCTGGGACACCCGACAGATGTTTTTC.

This clone is categorized as large (0.1 to 1%). The chain is built from TRDV2 and TRDJ3; 8 bases match TRDD3. The CDR3 is made up of 18 amino acids. Germline V lookup: CDR1 GEAIGNYY, CDR2 EKD. Trimming cost V 1 base and J 0 bases; bases outside gene matches: 4. For the CDR3, the DNA is TGTGCCTGTGACACGACCTGGGGGAACTCCTGGGACACCCGACAGATGTTTTTC. Translated, it gives CACDTTWGNSWDTRQMFF.

By proportion, this clone is medium-sized. The genes are TRDV2 and TRDJ3, with unresolved D. CDR1 GEAIGNYY and CDR2 EKD come from the germline V gene. V was pared by 3 bases and J by 0 bases, with 14 bases between. This CDR3 has 18 residues. The CDR3 spells CACDRGWTSSWDTRQMFF. DNA for the CDR3: TGTGCCTGTGACCGAGGGTGGACTAGCTCCTGGGACACCCGACAGATGTTTTTC.

In the case of this clone: An end of the junction differs from the germline gene, which may be a read error. V and J are TRDV2 and TRDJ3; 7 bases are a match to TRDD3. The J gene, missing from TCRdb, was assigned here through DNA to germline matching. This CDR3 comprises 19 residues. CDR1 and CDR2 (germline): GEAIGNYY, EKD. The CDR3: CACDTVRGDLSWDPRQMFF. The CDR3 nucleotides read TGTGCCTGTGACACCGTACGGGGGGATCTCTCCTGGGACCCCCGACAGATGTTTTTC.

This clone is medium-sized within its sample. The V call is TRDV2, the J call TRDJ2; 7 bases are a match to TRDD3. The CDR3 extends over 15 amino acids. Germline V gives CDR1 GEAIGNYY, CDR2 EKD. With 0 bases clipped from V and 1 base from J, the junction kept 1 base outside the gene matches. CDR3 sequence (DNA): TGTGCCTGTGACACCGTGGGGGATTTGACAGCACAACTCTTCTTT. As protein: CACDTVGDLTAQLFF.

About this clone: A much larger clone is a single base away; this may be a read error. The J gene is uncalled and the V gene is TRDV2; the D call TRDD3 from the table was never checked on the DNA. This CDR3 spans 15 amino acids. The germline CDR1 and CDR2 sequences are GEAIGNYY and EKD. CDR3 in DNA: TGTGCCTGTGACGGCATGGGGGATACGACAGCACAACGCTTCTTT. Amino acid sequence: CACDGMGDTTAQRFF.

To note about this clone: One base away lies a much larger clone, so this may be a sequencing read error. The J gene is TRDJ3, the V gene TRDV2; the D gene is possibly TRDD3 (5 bases). No J segment appears in TCRdb, so it was assigned here by matching the sequence to germline. Germline V gives CDR1 GEAIGNYY, CDR2 EKD. The CDR3 sequence is 20 residues long. Trimming stripped 1 base from V and 0 bases from J, with 18 bases between. The CDR3 reads CACDTPTRGPSSWDTRQMFF. The CDR3 DNA follows: TGTGCCTGTGACACTCCGACTAGGGGACCTAGCTCCTGGGACACCCGACAGATGTTTTTC.

In the case of this clone: At one end, the junction sequence differs from germline, possibly due to a read error. The genes are TRDV2 and TRDJ3; 7 bases match TRDD3. Matching the DNA to germline supplied the J gene, which TCRdb does not give. Germline V lookup: CDR1 GEAIGNYY, CDR2 EKD. This CDR3 has 19 amino acids. The CDR3 is CACDTVRGDLSWGTRQMFF. In DNA form, the CDR3 reads TGTGCCTGTGACACCGTACGGGGGGATCTCTCCTGGGGCACCCGACAGATGTTTTTC.

By frequency in the sample, this clone is large (0.1 to 1%). This chain connects TRDV2 to TRDJ1; no definite D call. The CDR3 is made up of 11 amino acids. The V end lost 2 bases, the J end lost 0 bases, and 0 bases lay between the germline ends. Germline V gene lookup returns CDR1 GEAIGNYY and CDR2 EKD. DNA of the CDR3: TGTGCCTGTGACAACACCGATAAACTCATCTTT. This codes for CACDNTDKLIF.

In the case of this clone: A far bigger clonotype differs at one base, so this is likely a read error. This sequence joins TRDV2 and TRDJ3; TRDD3 aligns across 11 bases. The J gene is not listed in TCRdb, so it was assigned here from a DNA match to germline. The germline CDR1 and CDR2 sequences are GEAIGNYY and EKD. V trimming: 3 bases; J trimming: 2 bases; junction bases outside the gene matches: 14. The CDR3 spans 21 residues. CDR3 in amino acids: CACDPLGDKRESTWDTRQMFF. CDR3 nucleotides: TGTGCCTGTGACCCACTGGGGGATAAAAGGGAAAGCACCTGGGACACCCGACAGATGTTTTTC.